These T cell receptor beta chains were read from a single sample in a study of vaccination effects on CD4 cells after COVID-19. These TCRs are of unknown antigen specificity. Data came from immunoSEQ multiplex PCR; TCRdb stores just in-frame clones and leaves some out. The sample lists around 47,000 clones, approximately 77% occurring once. The specimen was CD4+ T cells from PBMCs cultured with a peptide pool, collected before COVID-19 vaccination. The receptors come from a human donor who had a prior SARS-CoV-2 infection. Both conserved end residues are part of each CDR3. A D gene is named only where the DNA matches it firmly. Rows give clone size only sometimes, using once, few, many, or a class for an expanded clone.

v_call	j_call	clone_size	d_call	cdr3_aa	cdr3_nt
TRBV9	TRBJ2-5	NA	NA	CASSVEASVGQETQYF	TGTGCCAGCAGCGTAGAGGCTAGCGTGGGGCAAGAGACCCAGTACTTC
TRBV11-2	TRBJ2-3	NA	NA	CASSLDFPSTDTQYF	TGTGCCAGCAGCTTAGACTTCCCGAGCACAGATACGCAGTATTTT
TRBV5-1	TRBJ2-2	NA	NA	CASRSSPWTAGELFF	TGCGCCAGCAGATCATCGCCTTGGACAGCCGGGGAGCTGTTTTTT
TRBV6-2/TRBV6-3	TRBJ2-7	NA	NA	CASSPLGGPSSYEQYF	TGTGCCAGCAGTCCCCTCGGGGGCCCAAGCTCCTACGAGCAGTACTTC
TRBV6-5	TRBJ1-6	NA	TRBD1	CASSYGTGDNSPLHF	TGTGCCAGCAGTTACGGGACAGGGGATAATTCACCCCTCCACTTT
TRBV5-1	TRBJ2-3	once	NA	CASSLGRGGDTDTQYF	TGCGCCAGCAGCCTGGGGCGAGGGGGGGACACAGATACGCAGTATTTT
TRBV19	TRBJ2-3	NA	NA	CASSIYGGTQYF	TGTGCCAGTAGTATATACGGCGGAACGCAGTATTTT
TRBV2	TRBJ2-5	NA	NA	CASSAERETQYF	TGTGCCAGCAGCGCTGAAAGGGAGACCCAGTACTTC
TRBV20-1	TRBJ2-7	NA	NA	CSASGHYEQYF	TGCAGTGCTAGCGGGCACTACGAGCAGTACTTC
TRBV24-1	TRBJ2-1	NA	TRBD1	CATSDLGTGDYNEQFF	TGTGCCACCAGTGATTTAGGGACAGGGGACTACAATGAGCAGTTCTTC
TRBV4-2	TRBJ2-7	few	NA	CASSQEGGGLKEQYF	TGTGCCAGCAGCCAGGAGGGGGGGGGTTTGAAGGAGCAGTACTTC
TRBV19	TRBJ1-5	NA	TRBD1	CASCDRGNSNQPQHF	TGTGCCAGTTGTGACAGGGGAAATAGCAATCAGCCCCAGCATTTT
TRBV13	TRBJ1-1	NA	NA	CASSDFGRVMDTEAFF	TGTGCCAGCAGCGACTTTGGTCGGGTAATGGACACTGAAGCTTTCTTT
TRBV19	TRBJ1-1	NA	NA	CASSIVAGVNTEAFF	TGTGCCAGTAGTATAGTTGCGGGGGTGAACACTGAAGCTTTCTTT
TRBV4-2	TRBJ2-7	NA	NA	CASSRGSEFSYEQYF	TGTGCCAGCAGCCGCGGTAGCGAGTTTTCCTACGAGCAGTACTTC
TRBV5-1	TRBJ2-1	few	TRBD1	CASSRDREGNEQFF	TGCGCCAGCAGCCGGGACAGGGAGGGGAATGAGCAGTTCTTC
TRBV11-3	TRBJ2-3	NA	NA	CASSPSTDTQYF	TGTGCCAGCAGCCCGAGCACAGATACGCAGTATTTT
TRBV19	TRBJ2-4	NA	NA	CASSKRPGIQYF	TGTGCCAGTAGTAAGCGACCGGGCATTCAGTACTTC
TRBV6-6	TRBJ1-2	NA	NA	CAVRGFDYGYTF	TGTGCCGTCAGGGGATTTGATTATGGCTACACCTTC
TRBV7-6	TRBJ2-1	NA	NA	CASSRNMGHNNEQFF	TGTGCCAGCAGCCGAAACATGGGACACAACAATGAGCAGTTCTTC
TRBV4-1	TRBJ2-2	NA	NA	CASSQESGETGELFF	TGCGCCAGCAGCCAAGAATCCGGGGAGACCGGGGAGCTGTTTTTT
TRBV7-9	TRBJ2-2	NA	NA	CASSLVGQVTGELFF	TGTGCCAGCAGCTTAGTGGGCCAGGTCACCGGGGAGCTGTTTTTT
TRBV7-2	TRBJ1-1	NA	TRBD1	CASSPDRENTEAFF	TGTGCCAGCAGCCCGGACAGGGAGAACACTGAAGCTTTCTTT
TRBV7-3	TRBJ1-1	NA	NA	CASSSGGPTEAFF	TGTGCCAGCAGCTCAGGCGGCCCCACTGAAGCTTTCTTT
TRBV6-5	TRBJ2-1	NA	NA	CASSRTWGEQFF	TGTGCCAGCAGTAGAACTTGGGGTGAGCAGTTCTTC
TRBV18	TRBJ1-4	NA	NA	CASSPLGATNEKLFF	TGTGCCAGCTCACCACTCGGAGCAACTAATGAAAAACTGTTTTTT
TRBV10-3	TRBJ2-2	NA	TRBD1	CAISDGTAMNTGELFF	TGTGCCATCAGTGATGGGACAGCGATGAACACCGGGGAGCTGTTTTTT
TRBV2	TRBJ2-5	NA	TRBD2	CASSLAGGGAGQETQYF	TGTGCCAGCAGCCTGGCTGGCGGGGGGGCCGGACAGGAGACCCAGTACTTC
TRBV18	TRBJ2-7	NA	NA	CASSPRLQGFEQYF	TGTGCCAGCTCACCCCGCCTCCAAGGGTTCGAGCAGTACTTC
TRBV28	TRBJ2-3	NA	NA	CASISPLGAADTQYF	TGTGCCAGCATCTCCCCACTCGGGGCGGCAGATACGCAGTATTTT
TRBV4-3	TRBJ1-2	NA	NA	CASSQDLGHFNYGYTF	TGCGCCAGCAGCCAAGACCTCGGACACTTCAACTATGGCTACACCTTC
TRBV5-6	TRBJ1-5	NA	NA	CASSLGRNQPQHF	TGTGCCAGCAGCTTGGGCAGAAATCAGCCCCAGCATTTT
TRBV11-3	TRBJ2-7	NA	NA	CASSLDRYEQYF	TGTGCCAGCAGCTTAGATAGGTACGAGCAGTACTTC
TRBV9	TRBJ1-2	NA	TRBD1	CASSPRQGASYGYTF	TGTGCCAGCAGCCCAAGACAGGGGGCGAGCTATGGCTACACCTTC
TRBV2	TRBJ2-7	NA	NA	CASSVGAWGTETPYEQYF	TGTGCCAGCAGTGTCGGTGCGTGGGGGACCGAGACCCCCTACGAGCAGTACTTC
TRBV2	TRBJ2-6	NA	NA	CASSGSHANVLTF	TGTGCCAGCAGCGGCAGCCACGCCAACGTCCTGACTTTC
TRBV3-1/TRBV3-2	TRBJ1-1	NA	NA	CASSGRWGTEAFF	TGTGCCAGCAGCGGTCGATGGGGCACTGAAGCTTTCTTT
TRBV5-1	TRBJ2-3	NA	NA	CASSSVLGDTQYF	TGCGCCAGCAGCTCGGTTTTGGGAGATACGCAGTATTTT
TRBV18	TRBJ2-1	once	NA	CASSADLNNEQFF	TGTGCCAGCTCGGCGGACCTCAACAATGAGCAGTTCTTC
TRBV7-2	TRBJ2-1	NA	NA	CASSSGRSSYNEQFF	TGTGCCAGCAGCTCTGGACGGAGCTCCTACAATGAGCAGTTCTTC